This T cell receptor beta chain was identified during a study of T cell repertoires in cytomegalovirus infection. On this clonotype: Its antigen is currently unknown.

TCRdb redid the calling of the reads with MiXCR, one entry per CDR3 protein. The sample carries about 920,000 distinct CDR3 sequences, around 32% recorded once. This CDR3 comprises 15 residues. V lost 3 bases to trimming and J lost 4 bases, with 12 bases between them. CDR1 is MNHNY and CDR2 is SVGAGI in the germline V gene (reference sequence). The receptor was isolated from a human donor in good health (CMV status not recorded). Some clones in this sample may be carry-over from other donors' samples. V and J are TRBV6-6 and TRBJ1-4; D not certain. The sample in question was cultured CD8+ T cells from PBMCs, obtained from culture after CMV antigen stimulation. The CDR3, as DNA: TGTGCCAGCAGTTATATTAGGAGGGATAATGAAAAACTGTTTTTT. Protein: CASSYIRRDNEKLFF.